Shown below are 10 T cell receptor beta chains from a single sample sequenced in a study of blood T cell repertoires in COVID-19. Only in-frame clones appear in the TCRdb table, and some are missing; sequencing was by immunoSEQ multiplex PCR. The sample shows 150,000 to 200,000 clones, approximately 80% of them seen only once. Sequencing input: peripheral blood. These receptors were collected from a man aged 60-69 years with acute or convalescent COVID-19.

The CDR3 sequence: CASSLYDRAHTDTQYF. CDR3 DNA: TGTGCCAGCAGCTTATACGACAGGGCCCACACAGATACGCAGTATTTT. The chain recombines TRBV7-9 with TRBJ2-3; 7 bases align to TRBD1. The V gene end was trimmed by 2 bases and the J gene end by 2 bases; junction bases not matched to a gene: 7. Germline V CDR1 and CDR2: SEHNR, FQNEAQ (reference sequence). The CDR3 length is 16 residues. The complete variable domain, with remaining parts taken from reference TRBV7-9 and TRBJ2-3, reads DTGVSQNPRHKITKRGQNVTFRCDPISEHNRLYWYRQTLGQGPEFLTYFQNEAQLEKSRLLSDRFSAERPKGSFSTLEIQRTEQGDSAMYLCASSLYDRAHTDTQYFGPGTRLTVL.

CDR3 DNA sequence: TGTGCCAGCAGGGACAGGGTTGACAACTATGGCTACACCTTC. Amino acids: CASRDRVDNYGYTF. V is TRBV2 and J is TRBJ1-2; TRBD1 agrees at 8 bases. Germline lookup yields CDR1 SNHLY and CDR2 FYNNEI. Unmatched junction bases numbered 5, after V lost 6 bases and J lost 2 bases. The CDR3 has 14 amino acids.

The V gene is TRBV7-9, the J gene TRBJ1-3; D is unresolved. CDR3 length: 16 amino acids. V was shortened by 2 bases and J by 0 bases, with 11 bases between the two germline ends. Looked up from germline, CDR1 is SEHNR and CDR2 is FQNEAQ (reference sequence). This CDR3 is CASSLPSSDSGNTIYF. DNA for the CDR3: TGTGCCAGCAGCTTACCCAGTTCAGACTCTGGAAACACCATATATTTT. The variable domain in full, with the rest retrieved from reference TRBV7-9 and TRBJ1-3, is DTGVSQNPRHKITKRGQNVTFRCDPISEHNRLYWYRQTLGQGPEFLTYFQNEAQLEKSRLLSDRFSAERPKGSFSTLEIQRTEQGDSAMYLCASSLPSSDSGNTIYFGEGSWLTVV.

The rearrangement joins TRBV6-2 or TRBV6-3 to TRBJ2-6, with TRBD1 identical over 7 bases. Germline V lookup: CDR1 MNHEY, CDR2 SVGEGT. CDR3 length: 16 residues. J gave up 2 bases and V 2 bases, and 3 bases lay outside the gene matches. The CDR3 DNA reads as TGTGCCAGCAGTTACAAAGGGGGCGCTGGGGCCAACGTCCTGACTTTC. Protein: CASSYKGGAGANVLTF.

This chain connects TRBV6-5 to TRBJ2-7; TRBD1 matches 8 bases. The ends lost 2 bases at V and 4 bases at J; junction bases unmatched: 4. Germline V gene lookup returns CDR1 MNHEY and CDR2 SVGAGI. The CDR3 covers 14 residues. The CDR3 DNA reads as TGTGCCAGCAGTTACACAGGGGGAGCTTACGAGCAGTACTTC. Translated, it gives CASSYTGGAYEQYF.

Written as DNA, the CDR3 is TGTGCCAGCAGGCCGGGACAGGGCTCCTACGAGCAGTACTTC. Amino acids: CASRPGQGSYEQYF. The V and J genes are TRBV5-5 and TRBJ2-7, with 9 bases identical to TRBD1. Trimming removed 5 bases from V and 0 bases from J; junction bases left unmatched: 3. The CDR3 sequence is 14 residues long. The germline CDR1 and CDR2 sequences are SGHKS and YYEKEE (reference sequence).

This clone came up a few times. The CDR3 sequence: CASSSIAGGGDEQFF. The DNA of the CDR3 is TGTGCCAGCAGTTCTATAGCGGGGGGAGGCGATGAGCAGTTCTTC. The chain couples TRBV27 to TRBJ2-1, with 10 bases that match TRBD2. The CDR3 runs to 15 residues. V gave up 4 bases and J gave up 8 bases; unmatched junction bases: 8. The V gene's germline CDR1 is MNHEY and CDR2 SMNVEV (reference sequence).

J is TRBJ2-1 and V is TRBV19; possible D gene TRBD1, 6 bases. The CDR3 consists of 15 residues. V was trimmed by 3 bases and J by 0 bases, leaving 9 bases between them. In germline, CDR1 is LNHDA, CDR2 SQIVND (reference sequence). CDR3 in DNA: TGTGCCAGTAGTATGAGGGGGAACTCCTACAATGAGCAGTTCTTC. As protein: CASSMRGNSYNEQFF. Using reference TRBV19 and TRBJ2-1 for the parts outside the CDR3, the full variable domain is DGGITQSPKYLFRKEGQNVTLSCEQNLNHDAMYWYRQDPGQGLRLIYYSQIVNDFQKGDIAEGYSVSREKKESFPLTVTSAQKNPTAFYLCASSMRGNSYNEQFFGPGTRLTVL.

The chain uses TRBV5-8 and TRBJ2-2, with 12 bases that match TRBD2. The junction had 12 bases not matched to a gene; V was cut back by 3 bases and J by 6 bases. Per germline, CDR1 SGHTS and CDR2 YDEGEE. The CDR3 totals 18 residues. CDR3 region: CASSSIQTSGGIPGELFF. The CDR3, as DNA: TGTGCCAGCAGCTCGATTCAGACTAGCGGGGGAATACCCGGGGAGCTGTTTTTT.

The chain uses TRBV19 and TRBJ2-1, with 8 positions matching TRBD2. CDR1 is LNHDA, CDR2 SQIVND, per germline (reference sequence). The ends lost 7 bases at V and 2 bases at J; junction bases unmatched: 4. CDR3 length: 14 residues. The CDR3 region is CASKSGGPYNEQFF. CDR3 bases: TGTGCCAGTAAAAGCGGGGGCCCCTACAATGAGCAGTTCTTC.